Below are 31 T cell receptor beta chains sequenced from a single sample in a study of blood T cell repertoires in COVID-19. Here immunoSEQ multiplex PCR was the method, and the copy in TCRdb shows in-frame clones only, minus some. The table lists a few thousand clones, roughly 70% of them singletons. Sequencing used peripheral blood. The receptors were gathered from a man between 70 and 80 years old with active COVID-19.

V and J are TRBV5-1 and TRBJ2-5, with 11 bases that match TRBD2. This CDR3 has 16 amino acids. J lost 0 bases, V lost 3 bases, and 4 bases had no gene match. Germline values: CDR1 SGHRS, CDR2 YFSETQ. The CDR3 sequence: CASSSWTSGHQETQYF. As DNA, the CDR3 is TGCGCCAGCAGCTCGTGGACTAGCGGGCACCAAGAGACCCAGTACTTC.

CDR3 sequence (DNA): TGTGCCAGCAGTCCCGGCACACTAGCGGCCTACCAAGAGACCCAGTACTTC. It translates to CASSPGTLAAYQETQYF. V is TRBV28 and J is TRBJ2-5; 8 bases agree with TRBD2. CDR1 and CDR2 (germline): MDHEN, SYDVKM. The V and J ends lost 5 bases and 0 bases, in that order; junction bases with no gene match: 11. This CDR3 has 17 residues.

The table lists this clone with a few counts. At the DNA level, this CDR3 is encoded by other sequences in the same sample as well. This rearrangement joins TRBV9 to TRBJ2-1; 7 bases are shared with TRBD2. With 0 bases clipped from V and 8 bases from J, the junction kept 2 bases outside the gene matches. The CDR3 is 13 amino acids. Germline values: CDR1 SGDLS, CDR2 YYNGEE. The DNA of the CDR3 is TGTGCCAGCAGCGTAGCGACTAGCCATGAGCAGTTCTTC. This sequence encodes CASSVATSHEQFF.

The chain recombines TRBV11-1 with TRBJ2-7; 9 bases match TRBD1. The CDR3 is 15 residues long. V was pared by 3 bases and J by 4 bases, with 7 bases of the junction left unmatched. CDR1 SGHAT and CDR2 FQDESV come from the germline V gene (reference sequence). CDR3 sequence reads: CASSFWGTGTYEQYF. For the CDR3, the DNA is TGTGCCAGCAGCTTTTGGGGGACAGGGACTTACGAGCAGTACTTC.

This chain joins TRBV3-1 (or the pseudogene TRBV3-2) and TRBJ2-3; TRBD2 might be the D (5 bases). Deletions cut 4 bases from V and 3 bases from J, with 11 bases between. CDR3 length: 14 residues. CDR1 and CDR2 (germline): LGHDT, YNNKEL (reference sequence). CDR3 amino acids: CASSPASSTDTQYF. In nucleotides, the CDR3 is TGTGCCAGCAGCCCGGCTAGCTCGACAGATACGCAGTATTTT.

The chain links TRBV19 to TRBJ1-2; possibly TRBD1 for D (6 bases). The CDR3 spans 14 residues. With 2 bases removed from V and 2 bases from J, the gap between germline ends came to 9 bases. Looked up from germline, CDR1 is LNHDA and CDR2 is SQIVND (reference sequence). The CDR3 region has the DNA TGTGCCAGTAGTATACAGGGGAGCAACTATGGCTACACCTTC. Translating it yields CASSIQGSNYGYTF.

The genes are TRBV2 and TRBJ2-1; 9 nucleotides align to TRBD2. V shed 7 bases and J 4 bases; nucleotides not matched to a gene: 5. Germline V gene data show CDR1 as SNHLY and CDR2 as FYNNEI. The CDR3 spans 14 residues. The chain's CDR3 is CASKGTSTYNEQFF. For the CDR3, the DNA is TGTGCCAGCAAAGGGACTAGCACTTACAATGAGCAGTTCTTC.

V and J are TRBV19 and TRBJ2-7; 9 bases are shared with TRBD1. J gave up 2 bases and V 7 bases, and 6 bases lay outside the gene matches. CDR3 length: 14 amino acids. Germline CDR1 LNHDA, CDR2 SQIVND (reference sequence). The CDR3 nucleotides are TGTGCCAGTAAGCCGAGACAGGGGGCCTACGAGCAGTACTTC. It yields the protein CASKPRQGAYEQYF.

This clone came up a few times. V is TRBV18 and J is TRBJ1-2; 7 nucleotides agree with TRBD1. CDR1 and CDR2 from the germline V gene are KGHSH and LQKENI. The CDR3 has 13 residues. The V segment lost 4 bases and the J segment 5 bases; nucleotides outside the gene matches: 4. The chain's CDR3 is CASSQDRSYGYTF. As DNA, the CDR3 is TGTGCCAGCTCACAGGACAGGTCTTATGGCTACACCTTC.

The chain couples TRBV27 to TRBJ1-1; a weak D match, TRBD1 (5 bases). Germline CDR1 MNHEY, CDR2 SMNVEV (reference sequence). Trimming left V 8 bases short and J 0 bases short, with 10 bases between. The CDR3 has 13 amino acids. CDR3 in DNA: TGTGCCAGCGGCAGGGCGGTGAACACTGAAGCTTTCTTT. Its protein product is CASGRAVNTEAFF.

The gene calls are TRBV6-5 and TRBJ2-7; TRBD2 aligns across 8 bases. Germline CDR1 reads MNHEY; CDR2 reads SVGAGI. The CDR3 is 15 residues long. The ends lost 6 bases at V and 6 bases at J; junction bases unmatched: 13. The CDR3 bases are TGTGCCAGCAGAGGCGCCGGGAGCGGGAGTGCCGAGCAGTACTTC. Translation: CASRGAGSGSAEQYF.

This chain joins TRBV5-6 and TRBJ1-2, with D maybe TRBD1 (5 bases). The CDR3 is 14 residues long. The germline V gene has CDR1 SGHDT and CDR2 YYEEEE. Trimming removed 3 bases from V and 2 bases from J, with 11 bases in between. The DNA of the CDR3 is TGTGCCAGCAGCTCGGGGGATCCCAACTATGGCTACACCTTC. It codes for CASSSGDPNYGYTF.

The chain couples TRBV3-1 (or the pseudogene TRBV3-2) to TRBJ1-2, with D possibly matching TRBD1 (5 bases). Trimming pared 4 bases from V and 5 bases from J, leaving 20 bases between. This CDR3 contains 16 residues. Germline loops: CDR1 LGHDT, CDR2 YNNKEL (reference sequence). The CDR3 sequence: CASSLGGVLPGYGYTF. The CDR3 DNA reads as TGTGCCAGCAGCCTCGGGGGGGTTCTCCCTGGGTATGGCTACACCTTC.

V gene TRBV25-1 combines with J gene TRBJ1-2, with D possibly being TRBD1 (5 bases). The V and J ends lost 8 bases and 1 base respectively, with 17 bases between them. The CDR3 has 15 residues. CDR1 and CDR2 from the germline V gene are MGHDK and SYGVNS. The DNA for the CDR3 is TGTGCCAGCGCCCCCGGTTCGACAGATAACTATGGCTACACCTTC. This sequence encodes CASAPGSTDNYGYTF.

The chain is built from TRBV11-2 and TRBJ2-7; D is unclear. Trimming removed 5 bases from V and 4 bases from J, with 6 bases in between. This CDR3 spans 11 amino acids. Germline values: CDR1 SGHAT, CDR2 FQNNGV. CDR3 protein: CASSARYEQYF. The CDR3 nucleotides read TGTGCCAGCAGCGCCAGATACGAGCAGTACTTC.

This chain connects TRBV9 to TRBJ2-4, with TRBD2 identical over 8 bases. The V gene's germline CDR1 is SGDLS and CDR2 YYNGEE. V lost 3 bases to trimming and J lost 3 bases; unmatched junction nucleotides: 2. This CDR3 spans 14 amino acids. The CDR3 DNA follows: TGTGCCAGCAGCGCGGGACTAGTCAAAAACATTCAGTACTTC. Protein product: CASSAGLVKNIQYF.

Within the sample, this clone is medium-sized. This rearrangement joins TRBV19 to TRBJ1-2; 8 bases are shared with TRBD1. Germline lookup yields CDR1 LNHDA and CDR2 SQIVND (reference sequence). Trimming at V came to 6 bases and at J to 4 bases, leaving 1 base not matched to a gene. The CDR3 has 12 amino acids. DNA of the CDR3: TGTGCCAGTAGAACAGGGGGCTATGGCTACACCTTC. Translation gives CASRTGGYGYTF.

This chain joins TRBV20-1 and TRBJ1-1; no clear D. In germline, CDR1 is DFQATT, CDR2 SNEGSKA (reference sequence). The CDR3 totals 10 residues. V was shortened by 5 bases and J by 10 bases, with 11 bases between the two germline ends. CDR3 DNA: TGCAGTGCTCAGAAGGAGGGAGCTTTCTTT. It is translated as CSAQKEGAFF.

V is TRBV19 and J is TRBJ2-5; 7 bases fit TRBD1. Germline V gene sequence: CDR1 LNHDA, CDR2 SQIVND (reference sequence). V lost 5 bases and J lost 2; bases outside the gene matches: 8. This CDR3 comprises 15 residues. CDR3 sequence: CASSPGDSLQETQYF. DNA for the CDR3: TGTGCCAGTAGTCCCGGGGACAGCCTACAAGAGACCCAGTACTTC.

V gene TRBV6-5 combines with J gene TRBJ2-2; 12 bases align to TRBD2. The length of the CDR3 is 14 residues. V shed 5 bases and J 8 bases; nucleotides not matched to a gene: 3. Germline CDR1 reads MNHEY; CDR2 reads SVGAGI. The CDR3 sequence is CASSQTSGRGELFF. The DNA for the CDR3 is TGTGCCAGCAGTCAGACTAGCGGGAGAGGGGAGCTGTTTTTT.

The J gene is TRBJ2-7, the V gene TRBV6-5; D is ambiguous. Germline V lookup: CDR1 MNHEY, CDR2 SVGAGI. The CDR3 length is 12 residues. V dropped 6 bases and J dropped 5 bases, with 11 bases sitting between them. CDR3 loop: CASSRLSDEQYF. The CDR3 nucleotides read TGTGCCAGCAGCAGGCTTTCCGACGAGCAGTACTTC.

This chain joins TRBV5-1 and TRBJ1-1; 8 bases are a match to TRBD1. Per germline, CDR1 SGHRS and CDR2 YFSETQ. The CDR3 covers 13 residues. V shed 5 bases and J 4 bases; nucleotides not matched to a gene: 4. In DNA, the CDR3 is TGCGCCAGCAGGACAGGGGACGGCACTGAAGCTTTCTTT. The encoded protein is CASRTGDGTEAFF.

V usage is TRBV7-2 and J usage is TRBJ2-1; TRBD1 agrees at 7 bases. V lost 6 bases to trimming and J lost 0 bases; unmatched junction nucleotides: 8. From germline, CDR1 is SGHTA and CDR2 FQGNSA. The CDR3 spans 16 residues. The CDR3 here is CASSSTGESSYNEQFF. CDR3 nucleotides: TGTGCCAGCAGTTCAACAGGGGAGAGCTCCTACAATGAGCAGTTCTTC.

By sample fraction, this clone is medium-sized (0.01 to 0.1%). The rearrangement links TRBV7-9 to TRBJ2-1, with 11 bases that match TRBD1. The CDR3 length is 15 residues. In germline, CDR1 is SEHNR, CDR2 FQNEAQ (reference sequence). V dropped 4 bases and J dropped 6; count of bases not matched to a gene: 5. CDR3 amino acids: CASSWGQGEFNEQFF. For the CDR3, the DNA is TGTGCCAGCAGCTGGGGACAGGGGGAATTCAATGAGCAGTTCTTC.

This sequence joins TRBV5-8 and TRBJ2-7; the match to TRBD1 covers 9 bases. The CDR3 extends over 15 amino acids. Germline trimming cut 1 base from V and 5 bases from J; bases unmatched to any gene: 7. Germline V gene lookup returns CDR1 SGHTS and CDR2 YDEGEE. The CDR3 spells CASSLLGQGPDEQYF. CDR3 sequence (DNA): TGTGCCAGCAGCTTGCTGGGACAGGGACCCGACGAGCAGTACTTC.

The rearrangement links TRBV4-3 to TRBJ2-3, with D perhaps TRBD1 (5 bases). Germline-derived CDR1 and CDR2 are LGHNA and YSLEER. V was trimmed by 1 base and J by 1 base, leaving 15 bases between them. The CDR3 extends over 17 amino acids. The CDR3: CASSQGQRGDGTDTQYF. As DNA, the CDR3 is TGCGCCAGCAGCCAAGGTCAAAGGGGCGACGGCACAGATACGCAGTATTTT.

The chain carries TRBV3-1 (or the pseudogene TRBV3-2) and TRBJ2-3; 10 bases are a match to TRBD1. Germline V gene sequence: CDR1 LGHDT, CDR2 YNNKEL (reference sequence). This CDR3 spans 15 amino acids. J gave up 4 bases and V 11 bases, and 12 bases lay outside the gene matches. The CDR3 DNA follows: TGTGCCGTTTCTTCCGGGACAGGGGCTCCAGATACGCAGTATTTT. Protein product: CAVSSGTGAPDTQYF.

This chain connects TRBV7-2 to TRBJ1-6; D unclear. The CDR3 covers 12 residues. Trimming took 2 bases from V and 9 from J, leaving 5 bases between them. Per the germline V gene, CDR1 is SGHTA and CDR2 is FQGNSA. This CDR3 is CASSLLRSPLHF. CDR3 coding DNA: TGTGCCAGCAGCTTATTGCGTTCACCCCTCCACTTT. The full variable domain, rest sourced from reference TRBV7-2 and TRBJ1-6, is GAGVSQSPSNKVTEKGKDVELRCDPISGHTALYWYRQSLGQGLEFLIYFQGNSAPDKSGLPSDRFSAERTGGSVSTLTIQRTQQEDSAVYLCASSLLRSPLHFGNGTRLTVT.

This clone was seen a few times. The V and J genes are TRBV5-6 and TRBJ1-3, with D tentatively TRBD1 (5 bases). With 2 bases removed from V and 2 bases from J, the gap between germline ends came to 8 bases. Germline-derived CDR1 and CDR2 are SGHDT and YYEEEE. This CDR3 has 14 amino acids. The CDR3 reads CASSFGGAGNTIYF. CDR3 nucleotide sequence: TGTGCCAGCAGCTTTGGGGGGGCTGGAAACACCATATATTTT.

The chain employs TRBV5-4 and TRBJ1-1; D call uncertain. Germline V gene sequence: CDR1 SGHNT, CDR2 YYREEE (reference sequence). Between the trimmed V and J ends, which lost 4 bases and 8 bases, there was a span of 24 bases. This CDR3 region has 16 residues. CDR3 in amino acids: CASSPEPLRSPREAFF. In nucleotides, the CDR3 is TGTGCCAGCAGCCCCGAGCCCCTGCGAAGTCCTAGGGAAGCTTTCTTT. The full variable domain, with the rest looked up from reference TRBV5-4 and TRBJ1-1, is ETGVTQSPTHLIKTRGQQVTLRCSSQSGHNTVSWYQQALGQGPQFIFQYYREEENGRGNFPPRFSGLQFPNYSSELNVNALELDDSALYLCASSPEPLRSPREAFFGQGTRLTVV.

The V gene is TRBV7-9, the J gene TRBJ2-1; 11 bases are shared with TRBD2. The CDR3 is 15 residues long. The trim removed 3 bases at V and 8 bases at J, leaving 6 bases unmatched. Germline CDR1 SEHNR, CDR2 FQNEAQ (reference sequence). CDR3 in DNA: TGTGCCAGCAGCTTCGGACTAGCGGGTCCGGATGAGCAGTTCTTC. This codes for CASSFGLAGPDEQFF.